This T cell receptor beta chain came from a study of spatial heterogeneity in lung cancer. The sample's time point: sample taken at primary tumor resection. The donors, 70 to 80 patients with untreated early-stage non-small cell lung cancer, provided the samples. This clonotype was recorded at least ten times. What it binds is unknown. V was shortened by 7 bases and J by 0 bases, with 8 bases between the two germline ends. The CDR3 is 13 residues long. Germline-derived CDR1 and CDR2 are SGHRS and YFSETQ. TCRdb passed the 5' RACE reads through MiXCR, listing each CDR3 protein once. The sample shows about 24,000 distinct CDR3 sequences, 8.8% of them seen only once. General study findings and limits: Intratumoral expanded alpha and beta TCR counts were found to track tumor mutation counts.

This TCR came from a male donor with early-stage non-small cell lung cancer. Sequenced here: lung tumor tissue, sampled at surgery. V gene TRBV5-1 combines with J gene TRBJ2-1, with D tentatively TRBD2 (5 bases). The CDR3 sequence: CASGETSYNEQFF. The DNA for the CDR3 is TGCGCCAGCGGGGAGACCTCCTACAATGAGCAGTTCTTC.